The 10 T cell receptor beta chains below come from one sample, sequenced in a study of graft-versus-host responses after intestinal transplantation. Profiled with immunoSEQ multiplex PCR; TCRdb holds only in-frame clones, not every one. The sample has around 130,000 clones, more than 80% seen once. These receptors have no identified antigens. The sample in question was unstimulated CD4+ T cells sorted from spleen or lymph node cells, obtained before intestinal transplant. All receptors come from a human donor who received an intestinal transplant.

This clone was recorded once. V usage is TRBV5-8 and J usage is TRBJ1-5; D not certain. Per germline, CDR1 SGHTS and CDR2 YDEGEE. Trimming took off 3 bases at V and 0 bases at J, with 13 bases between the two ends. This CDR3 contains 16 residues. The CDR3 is CASSYSPTHSNQPQHF. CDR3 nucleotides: TGTGCCAGCAGCTATAGCCCGACCCATAGCAATCAGCCCCAGCATTTT.

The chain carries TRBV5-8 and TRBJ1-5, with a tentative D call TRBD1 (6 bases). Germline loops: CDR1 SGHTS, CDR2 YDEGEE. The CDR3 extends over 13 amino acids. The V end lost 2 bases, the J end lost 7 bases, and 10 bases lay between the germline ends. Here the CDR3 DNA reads TGTGCCAGCAGCTTACAGGGCGGCCAGCCCCAGCATTTT. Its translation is CASSLQGGQPQHF.

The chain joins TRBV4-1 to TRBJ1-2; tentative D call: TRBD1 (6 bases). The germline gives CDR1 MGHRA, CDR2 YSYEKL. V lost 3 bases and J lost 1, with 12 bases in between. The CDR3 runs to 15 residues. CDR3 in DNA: TGCGCCAGCAGCCATCAGGGGACCCTTAACTATGGCTACACCTTC. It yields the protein CASSHQGTLNYGYTF.

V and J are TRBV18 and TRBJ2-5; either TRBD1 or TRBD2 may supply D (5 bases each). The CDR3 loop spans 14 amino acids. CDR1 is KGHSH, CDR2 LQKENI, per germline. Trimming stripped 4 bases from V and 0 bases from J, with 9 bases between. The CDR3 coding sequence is TGTGCCAGCTCACAAGGGACGGACCAAGAGACCCAGTACTTC. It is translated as CASSQGTDQETQYF. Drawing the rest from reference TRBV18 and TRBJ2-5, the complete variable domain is NAGVMQNPRHLVRRRGQEARLRCSPMKGHSHVYWYRQLPEEGLKFMVYLQKENIIDESGMPKERFSAEFPKEGPSILRIQQVVRGDSAAYFCASSQGTDQETQYFGPGTRLLVL.

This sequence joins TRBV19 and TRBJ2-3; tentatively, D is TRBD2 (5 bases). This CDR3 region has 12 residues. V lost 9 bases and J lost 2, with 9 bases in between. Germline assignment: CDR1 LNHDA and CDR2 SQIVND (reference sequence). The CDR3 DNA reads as TGTGCCAGCGGAGGCGCCACAGATACGCAGTATTTT. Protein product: CASGGATDTQYF.

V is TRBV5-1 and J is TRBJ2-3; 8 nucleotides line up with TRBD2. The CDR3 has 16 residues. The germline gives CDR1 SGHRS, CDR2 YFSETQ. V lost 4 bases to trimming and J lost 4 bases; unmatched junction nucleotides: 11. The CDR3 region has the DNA TGCGCCAGCAGCCAAGCCGGGACTAGTTTCCCAGATACGCAGTATTTT. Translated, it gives CASSQAGTSFPDTQYF. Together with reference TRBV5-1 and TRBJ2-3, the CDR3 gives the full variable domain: KAGVTQTPRYLIKTRGQQVTLSCSPISGHRSVSWYQQTPGQGLQFLFEYFSETQRNKGNFPGRFSGRQFSNSRSEMNVSTLELGDSALYLCASSQAGTSFPDTQYFGPGTRLTVL.

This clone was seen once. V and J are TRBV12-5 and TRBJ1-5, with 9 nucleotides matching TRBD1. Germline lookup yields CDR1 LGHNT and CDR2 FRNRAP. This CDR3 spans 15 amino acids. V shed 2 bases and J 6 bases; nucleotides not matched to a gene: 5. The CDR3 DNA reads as TGTGCTAGTGGTTTGCGGACAGGGGAAGGTCAGCCCCAGCATTTT. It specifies CASGLRTGEGQPQHF.

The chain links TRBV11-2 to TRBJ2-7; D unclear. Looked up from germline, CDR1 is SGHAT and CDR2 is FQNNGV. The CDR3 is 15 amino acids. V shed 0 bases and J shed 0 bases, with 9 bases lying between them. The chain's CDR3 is CASSLEGISSYEQYF. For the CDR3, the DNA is TGTGCCAGCAGCTTAGAGGGAATATCCTCCTACGAGCAGTACTTC.

The CDR3 region has the DNA TGTGCCAGCAGTGACATGAGTATGAACACTGAAGCTTTCTTT. Protein sequence: CASSDMSMNTEAFF. The chain carries TRBV6-1 and TRBJ1-1; D uncertain. V lost 3 bases and J 0 bases, leaving 8 bases between the germline ends. Germline V gene sequence: CDR1 MNHNS, CDR2 SASEGT. CDR3 length: 14 amino acids.

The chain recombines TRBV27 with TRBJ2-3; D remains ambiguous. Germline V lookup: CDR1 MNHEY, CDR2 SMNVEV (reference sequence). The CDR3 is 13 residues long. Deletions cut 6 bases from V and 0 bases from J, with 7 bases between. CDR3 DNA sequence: TGTGCCAGCAGACGAACTAGCACAGATACGCAGTATTTT. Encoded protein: CASRRTSTDTQYF.